The 27 T cell receptor beta chains reported below all come from one sample, sequenced in a study of shared clonotypes between healthy human individuals. Profiled with immunoSEQ multiplex PCR; TCRdb holds only in-frame clones, not every one. The repertoire holds around 1,000,000 clones, with approximately 77% as singletons. Sequences were obtained from memory CD4+ T cells from PBMCs. Regarding subset: CD45RA-negative fraction. The origin of the receptors is a man aged 18 to 29 in good health. Some clones in this sample may be carry-over from other donors' samples.

The gene calls are TRBV6-1 and TRBJ2-7; D gene uncertain. Germline V gives CDR1 MNHNS, CDR2 SASEGT. Trimming cost V 6 bases and J 4 bases, with 7 bases left between them. This CDR3 has 11 residues. As DNA, the CDR3 is TGTGCCAGCAGGTTTGTATACGAGCAGTACTTC. Amino acids: CASRFVYEQYF.

This clone was counted a few times. The chain links TRBV7-2 to TRBJ2-5, with TRBD2 matching 16 bases. The CDR3 sequence is 17 residues long. The junction had 7 bases not matched to a gene; V was cut back by 4 bases and J by 5 bases. The V gene's germline CDR1 is SGHTA and CDR2 FQGNSA. This chain's CDR3 is CASSSGLAGGMGETQYF. DNA for the CDR3: TGTGCCAGCAGCTCGGGACTAGCGGGAGGGATGGGGGAGACCCAGTACTTC.

This chain connects TRBV29-1 to TRBJ2-5; 7 bases align to TRBD2. This CDR3 region has 12 residues. The V and J ends lost 7 bases and 3 bases, in that order; junction bases with no gene match: 5. The germline gives CDR1 SQVTM, CDR2 ANQGSEA. CDR3 DNA sequence: TGCAGCGCCCACCTAGCGGAAGAGACCCAGTACTTC. Translating it yields CSAHLAEETQYF.

This rearrangement joins TRBV28 to TRBJ1-5; D gene ambiguous. Per germline, CDR1 MDHEN and CDR2 SYDVKM. V dropped 6 bases and J dropped 0 bases, with 15 bases sitting between them. The length of the CDR3 is 16 residues. CDR3 in amino acids: CASSLGVTYSNQPQHF. The CDR3 region has the DNA TGTGCCAGCAGCCTCGGCGTCACTTATAGCAATCAGCCCCAGCATTTT.

A note on this clone: A clone one base away is much larger, so this may be a read error. The V call is TRBV9, the J call TRBJ2-7; D uncertain. CDR3 length: 14 residues. V was trimmed by 0 bases and J by 4 bases, leaving 11 bases between them. In germline, CDR1 is SGDLS, CDR2 YYNGEE. CDR3 sequence: CASSVGDKGYEQYF. Here the CDR3 DNA reads TGTGCCAGCAGCGTAGGTGACAAGGGTTACGAGCAGTACTTC.

This clone was counted a single time. The same CDR3 also results from other DNA sequences found in this sample. The rearrangement links TRBV9 to TRBJ2-3; D perhaps matches TRBD2 (6 bases). This CDR3 is 14 amino acids long. Trimming took off 3 bases at V and 0 bases at J, with 8 bases between the two ends. The germline CDR1 and CDR2 sequences are SGDLS and YYNGEE. In DNA, the CDR3 is TGTGCCAGCAGCGGAAGCGGGAGCACAGATACGCAGTATTTT. Its protein product is CASSGSGSTDTQYF.

This clone was detected only a few times. Additional DNA sequences in this sample encode the identical CDR3. The gene calls are TRBV28 and TRBJ2-5, with a tentative D call TRBD2 (6 bases). CDR1 is MDHEN and CDR2 is SYDVKM in the germline V gene. V was trimmed by 4 bases and J by 2 bases, leaving 8 bases between them. The length of the CDR3 is 13 residues. In DNA, the CDR3 is TGTGCCAGCAGTTCCAGCGGGCAAGAGACCCAGTACTTC. Amino acid sequence: CASSSSGQETQYF.

V is TRBV18 and J is TRBJ2-2; 9 positions agree with TRBD1. Trimming took 4 bases from V and 3 from J; bases not matched to a gene: 3. Germline lookup yields CDR1 KGHSH and CDR2 LQKENI. CDR3 size: 15 residues. The CDR3 coding sequence is TGTGCCAGCTCACAGGGACAGGGCTACACCGGGGAGCTGTTTTTT. It codes for CASSQGQGYTGELFF.

V gene TRBV18 combines with J gene TRBJ2-7; 10 nucleotides match TRBD2. This CDR3 is 16 amino acids long. Germline loops: CDR1 KGHSH, CDR2 LQKENI. V gave up 3 bases and J gave up 2 bases; unmatched junction bases: 7. This chain's CDR3 is CASSPPGTSVPYEQYF. The CDR3 DNA follows: TGTGCCAGCTCACCCCCCGGGACTAGCGTTCCCTACGAGCAGTACTTC.

A few counts support this clone. The V gene is TRBV4-1, the J gene TRBJ1-2; the D is unclear. V lost 1 base and J lost 2, with 14 bases in between. This CDR3 region has 16 residues. CDR1 is MGHRA and CDR2 is YSYEKL in the germline V gene. The CDR3 DNA reads as TGCGCCAGCAGCCAAGTGACCCTACAGTCCAACTATGGCTACACCTTC. This codes for CASSQVTLQSNYGYTF.

This sequence joins TRBV5-4 and TRBJ2-1, with 9 bases that match TRBD2. The germline CDR1 and CDR2 sequences are SGHNT and YYREEE (reference sequence). V lost 4 bases, J lost 10 bases, and 9 bases stayed unmatched. This CDR3 is built from 14 residues. CDR3 nucleotides: TGTGCCAGCAGCCGGGGACAGCGGGGGGACGAGCAGTTCTTC. Amino acids: CASSRGQRGDEQFF.

The V call is TRBV5-1, the J call TRBJ2-3; D is tentatively TRBD1 or TRBD2 (5 bases each). CDR1 is SGHRS, CDR2 YFSETQ, per germline. The CDR3 length is 15 residues. Trimming pared 6 bases from V and 2 bases from J, leaving 16 bases between. This CDR3 is CASTAGTANTDTQYF. DNA for the CDR3: TGCGCCAGCACAGCAGGGACCGCAAACACAGATACGCAGTATTTT.

This chain connects TRBV4-3 to TRBJ1-5, with 10 bases that match TRBD1. Germline assignment: CDR1 LGHNA and CDR2 YSLEER. After removal of 1 base from V and 7 bases from J, the junction contained 10 bases not matched to a gene. The CDR3 is 17 amino acids. Here the CDR3 DNA reads TGCGCCAGCAGCCAAGGAGGACAGGGGGTACTTGGGCAGCCCCAGCATTTT. This translates into CASSQGGQGVLGQPQHF.

V usage is TRBV6-4 and J usage is TRBJ2-1; D gene unclear. The CDR3 extends over 13 amino acids. CDR1 and CDR2 (germline): MRHNA, SNTAGT. V gave up 3 bases and J gave up 9 bases, with 12 bases separating them. The CDR3: CASSELPYGEQFF. The DNA for the CDR3 is TGTGCCAGCAGTGAGCTCCCGTATGGTGAGCAGTTCTTC.

This chain uses TRBV5-1 with TRBJ2-1, with TRBD2 as a possible D gene (8 bases). With 5 bases removed from V and 3 bases from J, the gap between germline ends came to 24 bases. The germline CDR1 and CDR2 sequences are SGHRS and YFSETQ. The CDR3 spans 18 residues. The CDR3 protein is CASRTGMFSGILYNEQFF. For the CDR3, the DNA is TGCGCCAGCAGGACAGGGATGTTTAGCGGGATACTCTACAATGAGCAGTTCTTC.

The chain employs TRBV28 and TRBJ1-1; the match to TRBD1 covers 7 bases. Losses at the gene ends were 2 bases for V and 12 bases for J; bases not matched to a gene: 21. This CDR3 is built from 17 residues. Per germline, CDR1 MDHEN and CDR2 SYDVKM. CDR3 region: CASSLTTILDRDSGSFF. CDR3 nucleotide sequence: TGTGCCAGCAGTTTAACCACCATTCTTGACCGGGACAGTGGATCTTTCTTT.

This chain links TRBV29-1 with TRBJ2-7; D possibly corresponds to TRBD1 (6 bases). CDR1 SQVTM and CDR2 ANQGSEA come from the germline V gene. This CDR3 is 12 amino acids long. Deletions cut 7 bases from V and 2 bases from J, with 12 bases between. The CDR3 region has the DNA TGCAGCGCCCTCAGGGGAACCTACGAGCAGTACTTC. This codes for CSALRGTYEQYF.

The chain joins TRBV4-2 to TRBJ2-3; 8 bases line up with TRBD2. V lost 2 bases to trimming and J lost 2 bases; unmatched junction nucleotides: 6. The CDR3 runs 16 residues. Germline lookup yields CDR1 LGHNA and CDR2 YNFKEQ. CDR3 residues: CASSQRQRELTDTQYF. In DNA, the CDR3 is TGTGCCAGCAGCCAACGACAGCGGGAGCTCACAGATACGCAGTATTTT.

The chain uses TRBV5-1 and TRBJ1-1; no clear D. The CDR3 is 16 amino acids. Germline V lookup: CDR1 SGHRS, CDR2 YFSETQ. With 0 bases removed from V and 5 bases from J, the gap between germline ends came to 17 bases. The CDR3 nucleotides read TGCGCCAGCAGCTTGGCCCCCGGAAGACAATTAACTGAAGCTTTCTTT. It yields the protein CASSLAPGRQLTEAFF.

The CDR3 reads CASSPGVGSYGYTF. For the CDR3, the DNA is TGTGCCAGCAGCCCCGGTGTAGGGAGCTATGGCTACACCTTC. V usage is TRBV5-5 and J usage is TRBJ1-2; D ambiguous. The CDR3 runs to 14 residues. The V end lost 4 bases, the J end lost 4 bases, and 14 bases lay between the germline ends. Germline CDR1 and CDR2: SGHKS and YYEKEE (reference sequence).

This clone appeared once. The rearrangement joins TRBV9 to TRBJ2-3; no clear D. The CDR3 loop spans 14 amino acids. Trimming took 3 bases from V and 4 from J, leaving 12 bases between them. CDR1 SGDLS and CDR2 YYNGEE come from the germline V gene. The DNA of the CDR3 is TGTGCCAGCAGCGCCATTCCAAACGCAGATACGCAGTATTTT. Translation gives CASSAIPNADTQYF. The complete variable domain, with remaining parts taken from reference TRBV9 and TRBJ2-3, reads DSGVTQTPKHLITATGQRVTLRCSPRSGDLSVYWYQQSLDQGLQFLIQYYNGEERAKGNILERFSAQQFPDLHSELNLSSLELGDSALYFCASSAIPNADTQYFGPGTRLTVL.

This chain links TRBV2 with TRBJ2-3; 13 positions match TRBD2. The CDR3 totals 17 residues. The trim removed 3 bases at V and 3 bases at J, leaving 6 bases unmatched. CDR1 SNHLY and CDR2 FYNNEI come from the germline V gene. The CDR3 nucleotides read TGTGCCAGCAGTGATAGACTAGCGGGGGGTGGTACAGATACGCAGTATTTT. It yields the protein CASSDRLAGGGTDTQYF. The full variable domain, rest sourced from reference TRBV2 and TRBJ2-3, is EPEVTQTPSHQVTQMGQEVILRCVPISNHLYFYWYRQILGQKVEFLVSFYNNEISEKSEIFDDQFSVERPDGSNFTLKIRSTKLEDSAMYFCASSDRLAGGGTDTQYFGPGTRLTVL.

The gene calls are TRBV28 and TRBJ2-1; perhaps D is TRBD1 or TRBD2 (5 bases each). Per germline, CDR1 MDHEN and CDR2 SYDVKM. This CDR3 spans 15 amino acids. Deletions cut 1 base from V and 6 bases from J, with 13 bases between. CDR3 sequence (DNA): TGTGCCAGCAGTTTATTGGGAAGGGACCTCAATGAGCAGTTCTTC. Protein product: CASSLLGRDLNEQFF.

V is TRBV18 and J is TRBJ1-1; maybe TRBD1 (5 bases). Germline V gene sequence: CDR1 KGHSH, CDR2 LQKENI. V dropped 4 bases and J dropped 1 base, with 13 bases sitting between them. The CDR3 loop spans 15 amino acids. The CDR3 is CASSRAGRENTEAFF. For the CDR3, the DNA is TGTGCCAGCTCACGGGCAGGGCGGGAGAACACTGAAGCTTTCTTT.

The chain uses TRBV7-8 and TRBJ2-6; 9 bases agree with TRBD2. The CDR3 length is 16 residues. The V gene's germline CDR1 is SGHVS and CDR2 FQNEAQ. The trim removed 7 bases at V and 2 bases at J, leaving 6 bases unmatched. CDR3 sequence (DNA): TGTGCCAGCACCCCCTCTAGCGGGGCTGGGGCCAACGTCCTGACTTTC. Translating it yields CASTPSSGAGANVLTF.

The CDR3 sequence: CASSQGRLGARTEAFF. The CDR3 DNA sequence: TGTGCCAGCTCACAGGGGCGGCTGGGGGCGCGGACTGAAGCTTTCTTT. The chain joins TRBV18 to TRBJ1-1; D might be TRBD1 (6 bases). V was clipped by 4 bases and J by 5 bases, with 20 bases between them. CDR3 length: 16 amino acids. Germline V gives CDR1 KGHSH, CDR2 LQKENI.

The V and J genes are TRBV28 and TRBJ2-7; tentative D call: TRBD1 (6 bases). Germline values: CDR1 MDHEN, CDR2 SYDVKM. V lost 5 bases and J 4 bases, leaving 30 bases between the germline ends. The CDR3 runs 19 residues. The CDR3 DNA follows: TGTGCCAGCAGTCTACTCTTGGACAGACCTCAGGGCTTCGGGTACGAGCAGTACTTC. This sequence encodes CASSLLLDRPQGFGYEQYF.